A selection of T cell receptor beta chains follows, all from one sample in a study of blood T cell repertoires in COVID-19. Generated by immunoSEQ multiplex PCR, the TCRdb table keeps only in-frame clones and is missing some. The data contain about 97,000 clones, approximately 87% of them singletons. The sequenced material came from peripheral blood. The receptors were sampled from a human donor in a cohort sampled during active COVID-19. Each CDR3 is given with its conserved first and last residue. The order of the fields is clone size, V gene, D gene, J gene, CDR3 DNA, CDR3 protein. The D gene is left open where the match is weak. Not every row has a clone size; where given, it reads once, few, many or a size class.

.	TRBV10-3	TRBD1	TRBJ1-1	TGTGCCATCAGTGAGAACCAGGGGGCAGCGAACACTGAAGCTTTCTTT	CAISENQGAANTEAFF
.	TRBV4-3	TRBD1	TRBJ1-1	TGCGCCAGCAGCCCCTCCGGGACAGGGGGGTTGCACACTGAAGCTTTCTTT	CASSPSGTGGLHTEAFF
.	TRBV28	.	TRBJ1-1	TGTGCCAGCAGTTTGGGGAGCACTGAAGCTTTCTTT	CASSLGSTEAFF
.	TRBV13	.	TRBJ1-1	TGTGCCAGCAGCTTATTAGTTACTGAAGCTTTCTTT	CASSLLVTEAFF
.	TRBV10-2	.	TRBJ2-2	TGCGCCGGGGGCACCAACACCGGGGAGCTGTTTTTT	CAGGTNTGELFF
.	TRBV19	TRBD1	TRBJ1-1	TGTGCCAGTAGTGGGACAGGGAGAACTGAAGCTTTCTTT	CASSGTGRTEAFF
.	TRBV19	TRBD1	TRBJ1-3	TGTGCCAGTAGTGACACAGGGGGCGCATTTGGAAACACCATATATTTT	CASSDTGGAFGNTIYF
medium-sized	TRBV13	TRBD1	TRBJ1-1	TGTGCCAGCAGCGCTCAGGGGGCTCTTGGTACTGAAGCTTTCTTT	CASSAQGALGTEAFF
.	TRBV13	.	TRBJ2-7	TGTGCCAGCAGCTTAGGAGGTACAGGAGGGTACGAGCAGTACTTC	CASSLGGTGGYEQYF
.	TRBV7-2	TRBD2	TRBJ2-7	TGTGCCAGCAGCTTAGGGGGACTAGTCTACGAGCAGTACTTC	CASSLGGLVYEQYF
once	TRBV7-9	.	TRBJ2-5	TGTGCCAGCAGCTTGGGGCAGGGGGGCTCTGAGACCCAGTACTTC	CASSLGQGGSETQYF
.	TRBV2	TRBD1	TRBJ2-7	TGTGCCAGCAGCCGACAAGGGACAGGTTCCTACGAGCAGTACTTC	CASSRQGTGSYEQYF
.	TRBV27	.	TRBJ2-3	TGTGCCAGCAGTCCCGTCGGGAGAGGGACAGATACGCAGTATTTT	CASSPVGRGTDTQYF
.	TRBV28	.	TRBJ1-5	TGTGCCAGCAGTGCGGCACTTGGACAGAAGGTAGGCAATCAGCCCCAGCATTTT	CASSAALGQKVGNQPQHF
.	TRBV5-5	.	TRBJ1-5	TGTGCCAGCAGCTTAAGGGGGTTTGGGGAGACCCAGCATTTT	CASSLRGFGETQHF
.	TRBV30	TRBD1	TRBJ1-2	TGTGCCTGGAACAACCGACAGGGAAGAACCCATGGCTACACCTTC	CAWNNRQGRTHGYTF
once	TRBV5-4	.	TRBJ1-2	TGTGCCAGCAGCTTGGCCTCAGGGGTGGGTGGCTACACCTTC	CASSLASGVGGYTF
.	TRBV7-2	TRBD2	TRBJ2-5	TGTGCCAGCAGCCTCACCCTAGCGGGAGGGGGGGAGACCCAGTACTTC	CASSLTLAGGGETQYF
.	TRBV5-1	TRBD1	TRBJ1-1	TGCGCCAGCAGCTTACAGGGGGCTTCGAACACTGAAGCTTTCTTT	CASSLQGASNTEAFF
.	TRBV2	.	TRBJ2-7	TGTGCCAGCAGTACAGGGTACGAGCAGTACTTC	CASSTGYEQYF
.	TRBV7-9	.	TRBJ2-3	TGTGCCAGCAGCTTGGGAGCGGCCACAGATACGCAGTATTTT	CASSLGAATDTQYF
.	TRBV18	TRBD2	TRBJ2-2	TGTGCCAGCTCACCACGGAGCGGGGGACAGAACACCGGGGAGCTGTTTTTT	CASSPRSGGQNTGELFF
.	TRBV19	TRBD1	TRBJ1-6	TGTGCCAGTAGTATTAATACCTCCGGGACAGGGCGGATTCCACCCCTCCACTTT	CASSINTSGTGRIPPLHF
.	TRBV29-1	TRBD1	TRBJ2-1	TGCAGCGTTGAGGGACAGGGGTTTCCTGAGCAGTTCTTC	CSVEGQGFPEQFF
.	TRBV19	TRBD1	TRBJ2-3	TGTGCCAGTAGTACCACGGACAGGGGGTCGCCAGATACGCAGTATTTT	CASSTTDRGSPDTQYF
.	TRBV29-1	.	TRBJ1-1	TGCAGCGTTTTACAGAACACTGAAGCTTTCTTT	CSVLQNTEAFF
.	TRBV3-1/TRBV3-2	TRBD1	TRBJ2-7	TGTGCCAGCAGCCCCGGGACAGGGGGCTACGAGCAGTACTTC	CASSPGTGGYEQYF
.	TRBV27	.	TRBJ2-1	TGTGCCAGCAGTTTGAGCGGCCCCTCCTACAATGAGCAGTTCTTC	CASSLSGPSYNEQFF
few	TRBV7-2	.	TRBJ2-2	TGTGCCAGCAGCTTACGTGACGCGGGGAACACCGGGGAGCTGTTTTTT	CASSLRDAGNTGELFF
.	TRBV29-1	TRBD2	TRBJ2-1	TGCAGCGTTGTCGGACTAGCCTTTAATGAGCAGTTCTTC	CSVVGLAFNEQFF
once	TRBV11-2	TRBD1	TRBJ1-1	TGTGCCAGCAGCTGGGCAGGGGGCTCGAACACTGAAGCTTTCTTT	CASSWAGGSNTEAFF
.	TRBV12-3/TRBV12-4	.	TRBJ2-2	TGTGCCAGCAGTCTCAGGGGTGGCGGGGAGCTGTTTTTT	CASSLRGGGELFF
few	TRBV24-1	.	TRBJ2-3	TGTGCCACCAGTGAAACCCAGATAGCGACCCGACACACAGATACGCAGTATTTT	CATSETQIATRHTDTQYF
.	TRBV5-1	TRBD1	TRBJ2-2	TGCGCCAGCAGCTTCAACAGGGGGGCGAACACCGGGGAGCTGTTTTTT	CASSFNRGANTGELFF
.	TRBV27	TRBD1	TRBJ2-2	TGTGCCAGCAGCCTATACAGGGGTGCAACCGGGGAGCTGTTTTTT	CASSLYRGATGELFF
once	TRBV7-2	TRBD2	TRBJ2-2	TGTGCCAGCAGCCCGGGACTAGCGAACACCGGGGAGCTGTTTTTT	CASSPGLANTGELFF
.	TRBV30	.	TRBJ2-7	TGTGCCTGGAGTGCGGGACAACCCGGGGAGCAGTACTTC	CAWSAGQPGEQYF
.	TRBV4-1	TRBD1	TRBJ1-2	TGCGCCAGCAGCCGTGGGACAGGGGGAGGTGGCTACACCTTC	CASSRGTGGGGYTF
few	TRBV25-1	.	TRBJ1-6	TGTGCCAGCACTCTCTTAAATTCACCCCTCCACTTT	CASTLLNSPLHF
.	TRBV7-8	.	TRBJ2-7	TGTGCCAGCAGCTCCCAGGGGATTTTAGTCGAGCAGTACTTC	CASSSQGILVEQYF
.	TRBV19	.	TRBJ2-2	TGTGCCAGTAGTATGGGTCGAAGGGGCACCGGGGAGCTGTTTTTT	CASSMGRRGTGELFF
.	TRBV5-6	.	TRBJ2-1	TGTGCCAGCAGCCAGACTCAAGGCTACAATGAGCAGTTCTTC	CASSQTQGYNEQFF
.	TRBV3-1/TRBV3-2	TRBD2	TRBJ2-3	TGTGCCAGCAGCCAAGTTGATAGCGGGAGGGGAGATACGCAGTATTTT	CASSQVDSGRGDTQYF
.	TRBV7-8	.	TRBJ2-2	TGTGCCAGCAGCCGGGGTGGAGGGAACACCGGGGAGCTGTTTTTT	CASSRGGGNTGELFF
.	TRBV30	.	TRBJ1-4	TGTGCCTGGAGTGTACCCCGGGGGAGGGGAAGGGAGGGTGAAAAACTGTTTTTT	CAWSVPRGRGREGEKLFF
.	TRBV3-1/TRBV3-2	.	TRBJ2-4	TGTGCCAGCAGCCACGGCAGGGGTAGGGATAGTAGGGACATTCAGTACTTC	CASSHGRGRDSRDIQYF
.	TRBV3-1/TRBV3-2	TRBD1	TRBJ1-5	TGTGCCAGCAGCCAGCAGGGGGCCCTCAATCAGCCCCAGCATTTT	CASSQQGALNQPQHF
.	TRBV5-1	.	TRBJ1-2	TGCGCCAGCAGTACGACGATTACAGGGATTTACGGCTACACCTTC	CASSTTITGIYGYTF
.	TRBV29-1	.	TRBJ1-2	TGCAGCGTTGAACAGGGAGGGGGCTACACCTTC	CSVEQGGGYTF
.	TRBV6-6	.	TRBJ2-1	TGTGCCAGCAGTGATAGCCAGCAGTTCTTC	CASSDSQQFF
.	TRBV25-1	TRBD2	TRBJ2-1	TGTGCCAGCAGTGAGTTCCGGGAGGCTGACAATGAGCAGTTCTTC	CASSEFREADNEQFF
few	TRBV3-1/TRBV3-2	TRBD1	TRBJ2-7	TGTGCCAGCAGCCAATGGGGACAGGGCTCGAACTACGAGCAGTACTTC	CASSQWGQGSNYEQYF
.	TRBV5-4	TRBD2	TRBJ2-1	TGTGCCAGCAGCCCTCCGGGACTAGCGGGGTACAATGAGCAGTTCTTC	CASSPPGLAGYNEQFF
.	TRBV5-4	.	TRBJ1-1	TGTGCCAGCAGTCTCCCTCAGGGTAGGGGTGAAGCTTTCTTT	CASSLPQGRGEAFF
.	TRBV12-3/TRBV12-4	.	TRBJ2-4	TGTGCCAGCGGGCGGGGAGCCAAAAACATTCAGTACTTC	CASGRGAKNIQYF